This TCR beta chain was observed in a study of vaccination and CD4 T cells after COVID-19. Background on the study: The stimulus for the cells was overlapping spike peptides derived from SARS-CoV-2, HCoV-NL63, HCoV-OC43 and HCoV-229E. No peptide, an HIV-1 Nef pool, or a CEFX pool was what each control culture received.

Sequenced with the Oncomine TCR Beta short-read assay was DNA taken from cultured CD4+ T cells. TCRdb passed the PCR reads through MiXCR, listing each CDR3 protein once. The sample consists of fewer than 18,000 distinct CDR3 sequences, roughly 51% of them appearing once. The germline CDR1 and CDR2 sequences are DFQATT and SNEGSKA (reference sequence). The CDR3 has 14 residues. Trimming removed 3 bases from V and 0 bases from J, with 9 bases in between. Treatment specified: approximately 9-day PBMC culture with coronavirus spike peptide pools or control peptides (ViraFEST assay). With fresh IL-2 medium, half the medium was replaced on days 3 and 7. This clonotype has a handful of counts. Its matching antigen is unknown.

The specimen was CD4+ T cells from blood, cultured in vitro. The chain combines TRBV20-1 with TRBJ1-3; tentative D call: TRBD1 (5 bases). This clonotype was sampled from a human donor who had recovered from COVID-19. The CDR3 is CSARGDSSGNTIYF. The CDR3 DNA reads TGCAGTGCTAGGGGGGATTCCTCTGGAAACACCATATATTTT.